This entry lists 16 T cell receptor beta chains sequenced from one sample in a study of cytomegalovirus exposure and HLA in healthy donors. In the PCR, 60 Vbeta and 13 Jbeta primers were used. Some clones are missing from TCRdb's copy, which holds only in-frame ones; the method was immunoSEQ multiplex PCR. This sample carries 150,000 to 200,000 clones, with 0.65% to 0.9% going to the ten biggest clones. The material sequenced was PBMCs. Receptor source: a woman between 18 and 30 years old in good health and CMV-seropositive.

The chain has TRBV18 and TRBJ2-3; D is undetermined. V gave up 0 bases and J gave up 8 bases, with 12 bases separating them. The CDR3 spans 14 residues. Germline V gives CDR1 KGHSH, CDR2 LQKENI. The CDR3 DNA follows: TGTGCCAGCTCACCACCCCCTGATTTCGGTACGCAGTATTTT. It yields the protein CASSPPPDFGTQYF.

The V and J genes are TRBV30 and TRBJ2-6, with TRBD2 matching over 7 bases. Germline CDR1 is GTSNPN and CDR2 is SVGIG (reference sequence). The CDR3 runs to 18 residues. Trimming at V came to 0 bases and at J to 0 bases, leaving 8 bases not matched to a gene. In DNA, the CDR3 is TGTGCCTGGAGTGTACAGCGGGGTTTATTCTCTGGGGCCAACGTCCTGACTTTC. Translating gives CAWSVQRGLFSGANVLTF.

This rearrangement joins TRBV15 to TRBJ2-7, with D possibly being TRBD2 (7 bases). The germline CDR1 and CDR2 sequences are LNHNV and YYDKDF (reference sequence). The germline V and J ends were trimmed by 5 bases and 10 bases, with 18 bases remaining between them. CDR3 length: 13 amino acids. CDR3 sequence reads: CATSPREGGVQYF. CDR3 DNA: TGTGCCACCAGCCCGAGGGAAGGGGGGGTTCAGTACTTC.

This chain joins TRBV9 and TRBJ1-1; 7 nucleotides align to TRBD1. The V and J ends lost 3 bases and 3 bases, in that order; junction bases with no gene match: 11. This CDR3 region has 16 residues. Germline-derived CDR1 and CDR2 are SGDLS and YYNGEE. The CDR3 nucleotides are TGTGCCAGCAGCGCAGGTGAGGGGGCAGGAGACACTGAAGCTTTCTTT. Translating it yields CASSAGEGAGDTEAFF.

This chain joins TRBV18 and TRBJ2-1; 9 nucleotides align to TRBD1. Germline CDR1 KGHSH, CDR2 LQKENI. This CDR3 comprises 16 residues. With V trimmed by 1 base and J by 5 bases, 6 bases remained unmatched. Here the CDR3 DNA reads TGTGCCAGCTCACCACTGGGGACAGGGAAGGACAATGAGCAGTTCTTC. It specifies CASSPLGTGKDNEQFF.

The rearrangement joins TRBV6-4 to TRBJ2-1; the match to TRBD2 covers 9 bases. Trimming at V came to 3 bases and at J to 1 base, leaving 1 base not matched to a gene. CDR3 size: 15 residues. Germline loops: CDR1 MRHNA, CDR2 SNTAGT. CDR3 nucleotide sequence: TGTGCCAGCAGTGAGGCGGGGGGGTCCTACAATGAGCAGTTCTTC. As protein: CASSEAGGSYNEQFF.

V gene TRBV18 combines with J gene TRBJ1-1, with no clear D. The V gene's germline CDR1 is KGHSH and CDR2 LQKENI. Deletions cut 6 bases from V and 1 base from J, with 9 bases between. The CDR3 sequence is 13 residues long. CDR3 DNA sequence: TGTGCCAGCTCGCTCCAGGCGAACACTGAAGCTTTCTTT. It is translated as CASSLQANTEAFF. The full variable domain, with the rest looked up from reference TRBV18 and TRBJ1-1, is NAGVMQNPRHLVRRRGQEARLRCSPMKGHSHVYWYRQLPEEGLKFMVYLQKENIIDESGMPKERFSAEFPKEGPSILRIQQVVRGDSAAYFCASSLQANTEAFFGQGTRLTVV.

The J gene is TRBJ1-5, the V gene TRBV27; a possible D gene is TRBD1 (5 bases). The germline V and J ends were trimmed by 6 bases and 0 bases, with 15 bases remaining between them. The germline gives CDR1 MNHEY, CDR2 SMNVEV (reference sequence). The CDR3 is 16 amino acids. This CDR3 reads CASRTGGTYSNQPQHF. The CDR3 DNA is TGTGCCAGCAGGACGGGGGGGACCTATAGCAATCAGCCCCAGCATTTT.

V usage is TRBV4-2 and J usage is TRBJ2-3; D gene uncertain. V dropped 1 base and J dropped 5 bases, with 22 bases sitting between them. CDR3 length: 18 amino acids. Germline assignment: CDR1 LGHNA and CDR2 YNFKEQ. This CDR3 reads CASSQVLSGSPLGDTQYF. DNA for the CDR3: TGTGCCAGCAGCCAAGTTCTATCCGGGTCCCCGTTAGGAGATACGCAGTATTTT.

The chain couples TRBV6-1 to TRBJ2-1, with a possible D match to TRBD1 (6 bases). This CDR3 is built from 15 residues. Germline CDR1 is MNHNS and CDR2 is SASEGT. The V gene lost 8 bases and the J gene lost 0 bases, with 14 bases spanning the gap. The CDR3 protein is CASDSQGTSYNEQFF. In DNA, the CDR3 is TGTGCCAGCGATTCTCAGGGGACCTCCTACAATGAGCAGTTCTTC.

The chain couples TRBV10-1 to TRBJ1-6; TRBD1 might be the D (6 bases). This CDR3 contains 14 residues. Germline values: CDR1 WNHNN, CDR2 SYGVQD (reference sequence). V was shortened by 2 bases and J by 8 bases, with 10 bases between the two germline ends. The CDR3 is CASSETGNYSPLHF. As DNA, the CDR3 is TGCGCCAGCAGTGAGACAGGGAATTATTCACCCCTCCACTTT.

Notes on this clone: No DNA is shown, since the ends of the CDR3 on it are uncertain; the CDR3 is the one TCRdb lists. The chain recombines TRBV15 with TRBJ1-2; the tabulated D call, TRBD1, remains unverified against the DNA. Including both end residues, the CDR3 is 13 amino acids long. Germline V gene sequence: CDR1 LNHNV, CDR2 YYDKDF (reference sequence). Here the CDR3 reads CATSRVAGGTITF.

The chain recombines TRBV4-2 with TRBJ2-3; D possibly corresponds to TRBD1 (6 bases). V was cut by 5 bases and J by 2 bases, with 14 bases left in between. The CDR3 is 15 amino acids. The V gene's germline CDR1 is LGHNA and CDR2 YNFKEQ. The DNA for the CDR3 is TGTGCCAGCAGCTCCGGACAGTTCCACACAGATACGCAGTATTTT. Translation: CASSSGQFHTDTQYF.

This sequence joins TRBV27 and TRBJ2-3, with 8 bases that match TRBD2. Losses at the gene ends were 4 bases for V and 4 bases for J; bases not matched to a gene: 7. The CDR3 extends over 15 amino acids. Germline-derived CDR1 and CDR2 are MNHEY and SMNVEV (reference sequence). CDR3 bases: TGTGCCAGCAGTTCCTTCGCGGGGGGCCCAGATACGCAGTATTTT. This codes for CASSSFAGGPDTQYF.

With regard to this clone: The junction differs from germline at one of its ends, possibly a read error. The J gene is TRBJ2-1, the V gene TRBV7-7; perhaps TRBD1 as D (5 bases). This CDR3 contains 16 residues. CDR1 and CDR2 (germline): SSHAT, FNYEAQ (reference sequence). The CDR3 loop is CASSHRGMVPYNEQFF. The DNA of the CDR3 is TGTGCTAGCAGCCATAGGGGTATGGTCCCCTACAATGAGCAGTTCTTC.

The chain joins TRBV27 to TRBJ2-7; D is perhaps TRBD1 (5 bases). V was clipped by 4 bases and J by 1 base, with 14 bases between them. In germline, CDR1 is MNHEY, CDR2 SMNVEV (reference sequence). The CDR3 covers 15 residues. The CDR3 DNA reads TGTGCCAGCAGTTCCTCGAGACAGAAATCCTACGAGCAGTACTTC. Translating it yields CASSSSRQKSYEQYF.